This T cell receptor (beta chain) is from a study of tumor-infiltrating lymphocytes in localized non-small cell lung cancer. Here immunoSEQ multiplex PCR was the method, and the copy in TCRdb shows in-frame clones only, minus some. The sample contains about 23,000 clones, approximately 71% of which appear only once. The V end lost 5 bases, the J end lost 7 bases, and 18 bases lay between the germline ends. Germline CDR1 is SNHLY and CDR2 is FYNNEI. The CDR3 covers 14 residues. This chain links TRBV2 with TRBJ2-7, with D possibly TRBD1 on 6 matching bases. The sequenced material came from lung tumor tissue. This receptor was taken from a human donor with non-small cell lung cancer. The CDR3 reads CASSLGQGTREQYF. CDR3 bases: TGTGCCAGCAGTCTAGGGCAGGGGACGAGAGAGCAGTACTTC.